These T cell receptor beta chains were read from a single sample in a study of T-cell reconstitution after alpha-beta-depleted transplantation in children. Each CDR3 protein gets one entry after TCRdb re-called the PCR reads with MiXCR. Of more than 450,000 distinct CDR3 sequences listed, approximately 20% are singletons. Source: PBMCs from the stem cell graft donor, taken from the stem cell graft. These receptors all stem from a human donor who donated a stem cell graft to a child with acute lymphoblastic leukemia. Each CDR3 is given with its conserved first and last residue. D genes are given only for firm matches. Not every row has a clone size; where given, it reads once, few, many or a size class.

j_call | v_call | clone_size | d_call | cdr3_nt | cdr3_aa
TRBJ1-5 | TRBV20-1 | . | TRBD1 | TGCAGTGCTGAACAGGGGGATCAGCCCCAGCATTTT | CSAEQGDQPQHF
TRBJ1-1 | TRBV6-1 | . | TRBD1 | TGTGCCAGCAGTCCCCTCGACAGGGAGGGGACTGAAGCTTTCTTT | CASSPLDREGTEAFF
TRBJ2-7 | TRBV12-3/TRBV12-4 | few | . | TGTGCCAGCAGCCCCCCTGGTGAGGCAACTTTACGTCCGCAGTACTTC | CASSPPGEATLRPQYF
TRBJ2-3 | TRBV2 | few | TRBD2 | TGTGCCAGCAGTGAAACTAGCGGGAGTAGAGCAGAGTATTTT | CASSETSGSRAEYF
TRBJ2-2 | TRBV29-1 | few | TRBD2 | TGCAGCGTTAAAGACGGCGGGAGGGCCGCCGGGGAGCTGTTTTTT | CSVKDGGRAAGELFF
TRBJ1-5 | TRBV12-3/TRBV12-4 | few | . | TGTGCCAGCAGTTTAGGGGCAGGGAGCGGTCAGCCCCAGCATTTT | CASSLGAGSGQPQHF
TRBJ2-7 | TRBV20-1 | few | TRBD1 | TGCAGTGCTCAGAGCGTACAGGGGTTCTCCTACGAGCAGTACTTC | CSAQSVQGFSYEQYF
TRBJ2-3 | TRBV20-1 | few | TRBD2 | TGCAGTGCTAGAGATCGAGCGGGGAGGGCAGATACGCAGTATTTT | CSARDRAGRADTQYF
TRBJ2-7 | TRBV12-3/TRBV12-4 | few | . | TGTGCCAGCAGTTTGTACAGGAGCTCCTACGAGCAGTACTTC | CASSLYRSSYEQYF
TRBJ2-5 | TRBV15 | . | TRBD2 | TGTGCCACCAGCTTAGGACTAGGAGGAGGAGAGACCCAGTACTTC | CATSLGLGGGETQYF
TRBJ2-3 | TRBV12-3/TRBV12-4 | . | . | TGTGCCAGCAGTTTCCAGGGCACAGATACGCAGTATTTT | CASSFQGTDTQYF
TRBJ2-5 | TRBV20-1 | . | . | TGCAGTGCTAGGGACGCAAGGGTTGGAGAGACCCAGTACTTC | CSARDARVGETQYF
TRBJ1-3 | TRBV11-2 | . | TRBD1 | TGTGCCAGCAGCTTAAGACAGGGGGCTTATGGAAACACCATATATTTT | CASSLRQGAYGNTIYF
TRBJ2-1 | TRBV12-3/TRBV12-4 | many | . | TGTGCCAGCAGCCCTTCCAATGAGCAGTTCTTC | CASSPSNEQFF
TRBJ2-7 | TRBV27 | few | TRBD2 | TGTGCCAGCAGTTCGCTCAGCGGGAGCTCCTACGAGCAGTACTTC | CASSSLSGSSYEQYF
TRBJ2-7 | TRBV27 | few | . | TGTGCCAGCAGTATAGACCCCTACCCTGGGAAATACGAGCAGTACTTC | CASSIDPYPGKYEQYF
TRBJ2-7 | TRBV20-1 | few | . | TGCAGTGCTAGGGCGTGGGGCGGAGGGGCGTCCGAGCAGTACTTC | CSARAWGGGASEQYF
TRBJ2-7 | TRBV10-3 | many | . | TGTGCCATCGGACCTGGCTGGGAGCAGTACTTC | CAIGPGWEQYF
TRBJ1-1 | TRBV20-1 | few | . | TGCAGTGCCCCCCTACGGCCGGGGGGAGCTGAAGCTTTCTTT | CSAPLRPGGAEAFF
TRBJ2-2 | TRBV12-3/TRBV12-4 | . | TRBD1 | TGTGCCAGCAGGATGACAGGGATAGGGGAGCTGTTTTTT | CASRMTGIGELFF
TRBJ2-5 | TRBV7-2 | . | . | TGTGCCAGCAGCCCGTCGGTTTTGTTGGAGACCCAGTACTTC | CASSPSVLLETQYF
TRBJ2-5 | TRBV29-1 | . | . | TGCAGCGTTTTGGAAGCCAGCGGGTACCAAGAGACCCAGTACTTC | CSVLEASGYQETQYF
TRBJ1-2 | TRBV29-1 | . | . | TGCAGCGTTGAAACCGACCTCGGGGCTACCTATGGCTACACCTTC | CSVETDLGATYGYTF
TRBJ2-7 | TRBV25-1 | . | TRBD1 | TGTGCCAGCAGTGAAAGGACAGGGGTGCACTACGAGCAGTACTTC | CASSERTGVHYEQYF
TRBJ1-2 | TRBV4-1 | . | TRBD1 | TGCGCCAGCAGCCAGACAGGGAGGCCCTATGGCTACACCTTC | CASSQTGRPYGYTF
TRBJ2-2 | TRBV20-1 | . | TRBD1 | TGCAGTGCCGTCGGGACAGAGTCCACCGGGGAGCTGTTTTTT | CSAVGTESTGELFF
TRBJ2-7 | TRBV5-5 | . | . | TGTGCCAGCAGCTTGGAATCGGAGTCCTACGAGCAGTACTTC | CASSLESESYEQYF
TRBJ2-5 | TRBV5-1 | few | TRBD1 | TGCGCCAGCAGCTTTGACAGGGTTAAAGAGACCCAGTACTTC | CASSFDRVKETQYF
TRBJ2-7 | TRBV20-1 | few | . | TGCAGTGCTCAGGGTCCCTACGAGCAGTACTTC | CSAQGPYEQYF
TRBJ2-3 | TRBV3-1 | . | TRBD2 | TGTGCCAGCAGCCGACTAGCGGGGGGAATCACAGATACGCAGTATTTT | CASSRLAGGITDTQYF